The 2 T cell receptor beta chains listed next were all sequenced from one sample in a study of PD-L1 blockade in urothelial cancer. Generated by immunoSEQ multiplex PCR, the TCRdb table keeps only in-frame clones and is missing some. The table lists tens of thousands of clones, roughly 84% of them singletons. As for time point: peripheral blood 6 weeks after treatment start. The sample here was PBMCs, taken around atezolizumab (anti-PD-L1) treatment. The source of these receptors is a man between 65 and 85 years old with urothelial cancer.

This chain links TRBV7-3 with TRBJ2-3; 7 nucleotides agree with TRBD2. Per the germline V gene, CDR1 is SGHTA and CDR2 is FQGTGA. This CDR3 spans 15 amino acids. Losses at the gene ends were 5 bases for V and 5 bases for J; bases not matched to a gene: 10. As DNA, the CDR3 is TGTGCCAGCAGCCTAGGGGCGGGAGATGAAGATACGCAGTATTTT. It translates to CASSLGAGDEDTQYF.

This clone appeared once. The chain employs TRBV4-1 and TRBJ2-5, with D hard to call. CDR1 is MGHRA and CDR2 is YSYEKL in the germline V gene. V was shortened by 0 bases and J by 5 bases, with 13 bases between the two germline ends. CDR3 size: 15 residues. The CDR3 nucleotides are TGCGCCAGCAGCCAAGATAATCTGAGATGGGAGACCCAGTACTTC. Amino acids: CASSQDNLRWETQYF.